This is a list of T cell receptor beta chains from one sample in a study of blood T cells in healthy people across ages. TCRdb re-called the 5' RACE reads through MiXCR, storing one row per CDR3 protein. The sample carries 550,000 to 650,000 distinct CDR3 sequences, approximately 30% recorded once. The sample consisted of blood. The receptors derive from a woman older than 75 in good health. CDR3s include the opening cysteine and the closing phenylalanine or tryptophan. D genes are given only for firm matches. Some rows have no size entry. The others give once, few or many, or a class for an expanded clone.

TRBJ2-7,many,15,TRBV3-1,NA,CASSGSAGISYEQYF,TGTGCCAGCAGCGGCTCGGCAGGGATCTCCTACGAGCAGTACTTC
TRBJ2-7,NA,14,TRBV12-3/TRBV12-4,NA,CASTPGPNTYEQYF,TGTGCCAGCACCCCGGGACCGAATACCTACGAGCAGTACTTC
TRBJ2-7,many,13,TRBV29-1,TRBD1,CSVETGGDYEQYF,TGCAGCGTTGAGACAGGGGGGGACTACGAGCAGTACTTC
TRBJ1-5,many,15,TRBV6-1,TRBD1,CASSARDRYNQPQHF,TGTGCCAGCAGTGCCCGGGACAGATATAATCAGCCCCAGCATTTT
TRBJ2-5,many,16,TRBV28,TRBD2,CASSSPGLAGGETQYF,TGTGCCAGCAGTTCGCCTGGACTAGCGGGGGGGGAGACCCAGTACTTC
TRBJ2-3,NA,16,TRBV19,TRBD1,CASSRVPGQGPDTQYF,TGTGCCAGTAGTCGCGTCCCGGGACAGGGTCCAGATACGCAGTATTTT
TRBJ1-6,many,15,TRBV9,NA,CASSVAKGRNSPLHF,TGTGCCAGCAGCGTAGCCAAGGGCAGGAATTCACCCCTCCACTTT
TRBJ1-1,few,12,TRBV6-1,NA,CASSERATGAFF,TGTGCCAGCAGTGAAAGGGCGACTGGAGCTTTCTTT
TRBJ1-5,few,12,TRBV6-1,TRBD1,CASTWDREPQHF,TGTGCCAGCACTTGGGACAGGGAGCCCCAGCATTTT
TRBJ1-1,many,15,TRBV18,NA,CASSPTGRLNTEAFF,TGTGCCAGCTCACCAACGGGACGGCTGAACACTGAAGCTTTCTTT
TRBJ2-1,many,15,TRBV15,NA,CATSRKRTENNEQFF,TGTGCCACCAGCAGAAAAAGGACAGAAAACAATGAGCAGTTCTTC
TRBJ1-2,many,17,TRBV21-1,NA,CASSSRSGVTVRNGYTF,TGTGCCAGCAGCTCAAGGTCGGGTGTAACCGTGAGGAATGGCTACACCTTC
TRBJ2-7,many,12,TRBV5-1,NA,CASSDPTDEQYF,TGCGCCAGCAGCGATCCCACGGACGAGCAGTACTTC
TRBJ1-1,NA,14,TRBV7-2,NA,CASSQPPVNTEAFF,TGTGCCAGCAGCCAACCACCAGTGAACACTGAAGCTTTCTTT
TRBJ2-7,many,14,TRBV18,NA,CASSPPGLSYEQYF,TGTGCCAGCTCACCACCGGGTTTGTCCTACGAGCAGTACTTC
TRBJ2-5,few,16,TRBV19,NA,CASSIDAPSFGATQYF,TGTGCCAGTAGTATAGACGCCCCCTCGTTCGGGGCGACCCAGTACTTC
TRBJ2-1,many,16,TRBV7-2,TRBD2,CASSSMAGTSYNEQFF,TGTGCCAGCAGCTCCATGGCCGGGACTAGCTACAATGAGCAGTTCTTC
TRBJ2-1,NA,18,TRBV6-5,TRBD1,CASSYQSRGPSSYNEQFF,TGTGCCAGCAGTTACCAGAGTAGGGGGCCTAGCTCCTACAATGAGCAGTTCTTC
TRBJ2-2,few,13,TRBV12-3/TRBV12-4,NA,CASSLSQPGELFF,TGTGCCAGCAGTTTATCGCAGCCCGGGGAGCTGTTTTTT
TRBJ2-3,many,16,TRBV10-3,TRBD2,CAIKLAGASGTDTQYF,TGTGCCATCAAACTAGCGGGGGCGTCCGGCACAGATACGCAGTATTTT